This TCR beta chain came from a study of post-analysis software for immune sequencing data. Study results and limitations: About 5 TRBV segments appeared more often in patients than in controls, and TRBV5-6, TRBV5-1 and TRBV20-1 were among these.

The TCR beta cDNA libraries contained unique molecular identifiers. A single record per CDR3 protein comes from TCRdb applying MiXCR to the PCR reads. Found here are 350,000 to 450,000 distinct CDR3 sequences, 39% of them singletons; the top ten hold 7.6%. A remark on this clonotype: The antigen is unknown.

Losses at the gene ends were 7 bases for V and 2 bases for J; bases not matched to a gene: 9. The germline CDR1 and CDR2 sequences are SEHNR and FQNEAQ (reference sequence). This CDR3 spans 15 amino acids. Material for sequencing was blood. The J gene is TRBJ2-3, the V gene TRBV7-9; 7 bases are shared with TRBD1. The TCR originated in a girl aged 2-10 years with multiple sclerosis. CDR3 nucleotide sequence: TGTGCCAGCACCATGACAGGGTCGAACACAGATACGCAGTATTTT. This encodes CASTMTGSNTDTQYF.